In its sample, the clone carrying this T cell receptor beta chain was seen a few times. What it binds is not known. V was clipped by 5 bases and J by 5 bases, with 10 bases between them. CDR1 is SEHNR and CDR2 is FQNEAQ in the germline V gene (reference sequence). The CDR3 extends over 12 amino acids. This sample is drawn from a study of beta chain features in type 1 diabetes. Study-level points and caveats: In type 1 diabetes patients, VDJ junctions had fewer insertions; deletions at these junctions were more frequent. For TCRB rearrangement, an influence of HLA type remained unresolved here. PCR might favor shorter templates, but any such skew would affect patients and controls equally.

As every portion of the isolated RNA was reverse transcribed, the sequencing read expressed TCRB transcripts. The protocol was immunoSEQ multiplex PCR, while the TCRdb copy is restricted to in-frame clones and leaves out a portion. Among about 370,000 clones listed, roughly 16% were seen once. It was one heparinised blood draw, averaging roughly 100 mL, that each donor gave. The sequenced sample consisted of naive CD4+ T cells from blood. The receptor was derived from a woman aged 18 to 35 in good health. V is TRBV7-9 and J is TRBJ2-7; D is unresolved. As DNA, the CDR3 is TGTGCCAGCAGCCTAACCATAAACGAGCAGTACTTC. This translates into CASSLTINEQYF.